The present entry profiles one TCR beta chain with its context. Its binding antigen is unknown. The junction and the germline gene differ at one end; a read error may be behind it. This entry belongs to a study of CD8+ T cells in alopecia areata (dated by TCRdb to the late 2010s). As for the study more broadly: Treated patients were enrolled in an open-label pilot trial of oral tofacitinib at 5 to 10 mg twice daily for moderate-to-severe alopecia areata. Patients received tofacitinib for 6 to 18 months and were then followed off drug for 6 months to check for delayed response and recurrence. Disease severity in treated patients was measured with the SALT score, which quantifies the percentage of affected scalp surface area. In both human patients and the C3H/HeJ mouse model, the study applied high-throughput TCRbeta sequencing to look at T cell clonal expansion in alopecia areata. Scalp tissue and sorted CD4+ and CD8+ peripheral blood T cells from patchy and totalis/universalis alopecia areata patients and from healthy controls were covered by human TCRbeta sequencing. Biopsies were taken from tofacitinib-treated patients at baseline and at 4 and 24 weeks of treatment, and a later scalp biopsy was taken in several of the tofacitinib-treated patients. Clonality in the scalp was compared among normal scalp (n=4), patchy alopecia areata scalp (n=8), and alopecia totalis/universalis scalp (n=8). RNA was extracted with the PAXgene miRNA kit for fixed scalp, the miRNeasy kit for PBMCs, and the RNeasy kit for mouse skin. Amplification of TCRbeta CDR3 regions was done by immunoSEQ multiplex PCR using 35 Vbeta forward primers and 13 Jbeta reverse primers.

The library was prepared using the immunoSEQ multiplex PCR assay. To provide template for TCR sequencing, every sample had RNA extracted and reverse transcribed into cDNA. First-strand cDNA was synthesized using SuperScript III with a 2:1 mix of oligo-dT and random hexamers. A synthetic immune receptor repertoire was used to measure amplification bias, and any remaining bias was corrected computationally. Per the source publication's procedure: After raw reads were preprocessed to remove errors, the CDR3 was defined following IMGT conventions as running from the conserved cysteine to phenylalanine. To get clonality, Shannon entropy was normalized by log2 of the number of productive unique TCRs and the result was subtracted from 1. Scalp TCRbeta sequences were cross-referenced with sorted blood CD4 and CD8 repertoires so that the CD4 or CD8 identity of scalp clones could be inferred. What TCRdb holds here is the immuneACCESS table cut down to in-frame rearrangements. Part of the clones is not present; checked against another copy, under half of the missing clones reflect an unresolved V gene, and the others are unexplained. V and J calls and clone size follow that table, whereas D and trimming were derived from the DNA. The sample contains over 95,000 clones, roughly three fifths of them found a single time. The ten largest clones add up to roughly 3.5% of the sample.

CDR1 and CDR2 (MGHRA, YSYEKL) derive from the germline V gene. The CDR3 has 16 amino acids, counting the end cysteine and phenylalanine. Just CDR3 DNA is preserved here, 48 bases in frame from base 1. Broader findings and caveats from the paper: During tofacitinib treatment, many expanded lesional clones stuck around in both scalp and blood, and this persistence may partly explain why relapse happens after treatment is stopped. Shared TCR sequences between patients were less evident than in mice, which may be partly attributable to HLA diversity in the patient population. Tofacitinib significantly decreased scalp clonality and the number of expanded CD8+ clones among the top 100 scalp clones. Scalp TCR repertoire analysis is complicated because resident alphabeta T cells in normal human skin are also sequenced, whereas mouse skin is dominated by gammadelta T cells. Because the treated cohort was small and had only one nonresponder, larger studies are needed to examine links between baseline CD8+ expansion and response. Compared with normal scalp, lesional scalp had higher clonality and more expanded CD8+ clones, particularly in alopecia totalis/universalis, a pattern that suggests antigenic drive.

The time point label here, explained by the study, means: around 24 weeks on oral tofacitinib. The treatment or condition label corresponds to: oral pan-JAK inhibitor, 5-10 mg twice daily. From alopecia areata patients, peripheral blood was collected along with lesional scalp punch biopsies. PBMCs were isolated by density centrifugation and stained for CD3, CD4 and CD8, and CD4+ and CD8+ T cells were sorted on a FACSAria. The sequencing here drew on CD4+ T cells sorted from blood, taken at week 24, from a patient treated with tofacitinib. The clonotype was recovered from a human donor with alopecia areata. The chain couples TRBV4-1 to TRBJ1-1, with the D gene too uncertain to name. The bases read TGCGCCAGCAGTCAAGGTTTCAGCAGTTCGAACACTGAAGCTTTCTTT. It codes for CASSQGFSSSNTEAFF.